What follows are 13 T cell receptor beta chains derived from one specimen sequenced in a study of identical twins. TCRdb processed the 5' RACE reads anew with MiXCR; each CDR3 protein has one entry. The sample consists of roughly 720,000 distinct CDR3 sequences, 18% of them appearing once. The sample was also reused in another study, on T cells expressing NK-cell markers.

The source material was PBMCs. The receptors were gathered from a woman aged 18-29 years in good health.

The chain joins TRBV6-5 to TRBJ1-1, with D possibly matching TRBD1 (6 bases). Per the germline V gene, CDR1 is MNHEY and CDR2 is SVGAGI. Trimming shortened V by 4 bases and J by 4 bases, and 13 bases separated the two germline ends. CDR3 length: 14 residues. CDR3 nucleotides: TGTGCCAGCAGTTCCCATTACAGGGCCACTGAAGCTTTCTTT. Translating it yields CASSSHYRATEAFF.

The rearrangement joins TRBV7-9 to TRBJ1-4; D not certain. V was clipped by 0 bases and J by 5 bases, with 13 bases between them. The CDR3 length is 16 residues. The germline V gene has CDR1 SEHNR and CDR2 FQNEAQ (reference sequence). The CDR3 loop is CASSLAQSIRNEKLFF. In DNA form, the CDR3 reads TGTGCCAGCAGCTTAGCGCAGAGCATCCGGAATGAAAAACTGTTTTTT.

The chain is built from TRBV12-3 or TRBV12-4 and TRBJ2-1; D gene uncertain. This CDR3 has 14 residues. The V end lost 1 base, the J end lost 9 bases, and 13 bases lay between the germline ends. CDR3 amino acids: CASSLVLPEFEQFF. The CDR3 DNA reads as TGTGCCAGCAGTTTAGTTCTACCGGAGTTTGAGCAGTTCTTC.

The chain links TRBV11-2 to TRBJ2-7, with TRBD1 as a possible D gene (6 bases). This CDR3 has 16 residues. Germline values: CDR1 SGHAT, CDR2 FQNNGV. Trimming removed 1 base at V and 3 bases at J, with 16 bases between. The CDR3 DNA follows: TGTGCCAGCAGCTTAGCAAGAGGGACAATCCTCTACGAGCAGTACTTC. Amino acid sequence: CASSLARGTILYEQYF.

CDR3 in DNA: TGTGCCAGCAGTTTTATTGAGGGGAGCAATCAGCCCCAGCATTTT. It is translated as CASSFIEGSNQPQHF. The chain is built from TRBV12-3 or TRBV12-4 and TRBJ1-5; maybe TRBD1 (5 bases). This CDR3 comprises 15 residues. V was pared by 3 bases and J by 1 base, with 10 bases between.

In this sample, this clonotype turned up a few times. This chain connects TRBV9 to TRBJ2-1; D is unresolved. With 7 bases removed from V and 7 bases from J, the gap between germline ends came to 6 bases. The CDR3 consists of 10 residues. The germline CDR1 and CDR2 sequences are SGDLS and YYNGEE. The CDR3 region is CASGHNEQFF. CDR3 nucleotides: TGTGCCAGCGGTCATAATGAGCAGTTCTTC.

This clonotype was seen a few times. This chain links TRBV7-9 with TRBJ2-5; 10 positions match TRBD1. V lost 4 bases, J lost 2 bases, and 4 bases stayed unmatched. The CDR3 spans 15 residues. Germline-derived CDR1 and CDR2 are SEHNR and FQNEAQ (reference sequence). The CDR3 here is CASSSWTGGQETQYF. The CDR3 DNA reads TGTGCCAGCAGCTCGTGGACAGGGGGGCAAGAGACCCAGTACTTC.

This clonotype was found a few times. The chain has TRBV12-3 or TRBV12-4 and TRBJ1-2; D is undetermined. This CDR3 has 14 residues. V was pared by 6 bases and J by 8 bases, with 19 bases between. CDR3 bases: TGTGCCAGCAGCCCAGCCAAGATGGGAAGAGGCTACACCTTC. Translation gives CASSPAKMGRGYTF.

Only a few counts were recorded for this clonotype. The chain has TRBV20-1 and TRBJ2-1; TRBD2 agrees at 8 bases. This CDR3 region has 16 residues. CDR1 is DFQATT, CDR2 SNEGSKA, per germline (reference sequence). Trimming at V came to 5 bases and at J to 2 bases, leaving 11 bases not matched to a gene. The CDR3 sequence: CSALKVRRGAYNEQFF. For the CDR3, the DNA is TGCAGTGCTCTCAAAGTCCGGCGGGGGGCCTACAATGAGCAGTTCTTC.

This clonotype was seen just once. This chain joins TRBV5-1 and TRBJ2-7, with 9 bases matching TRBD1. This CDR3 comprises 17 residues. Germline values: CDR1 SGHRS, CDR2 YFSETQ. The V segment lost 1 base and the J segment 3 bases; nucleotides outside the gene matches: 11. Written as DNA, the CDR3 is TGCGCCAGCAGCTTGCCCGATGGGACAGGGAGCGTCTACGAGCAGTACTTC. It translates to CASSLPDGTGSVYEQYF.

A few counts support this clonotype. The V and J genes are TRBV18 and TRBJ1-1, with 8 bases identical to TRBD1. Trimming removed 4 bases from V and 3 bases from J; junction bases left unmatched: 7. This CDR3 is built from 15 residues. Germline lookup yields CDR1 KGHSH and CDR2 LQKENI. CDR3 region: CASSLQQGADTEAFF. DNA for the CDR3: TGTGCCAGCTCACTACAGCAGGGGGCGGACACTGAAGCTTTCTTT.

The genes are TRBV6-2 or TRBV6-3 and TRBJ2-2; 7 bases align to TRBD2. CDR3 size: 15 residues. Germline CDR1 MNHEY, CDR2 SVGEGT. V dropped 6 bases and J dropped 3; count of bases not matched to a gene: 7. CDR3: CASRTTSVYTGELFF. The CDR3 DNA sequence: TGTGCCAGCAGAACCACTAGCGTTTACACCGGGGAGCTGTTTTTT.

The chain recombines TRBV5-5 with TRBJ2-4; TRBD1 matches at 9 bases. The junction had 7 bases not matched to a gene; V was cut back by 5 bases and J by 1 base. Germline V gene sequence: CDR1 SGHKS, CDR2 YYEKEE (reference sequence). The CDR3 has 16 amino acids. The CDR3 DNA reads as TGTGCCAGCAGGTCCGGGACAGGGATTGCCAAAAACATTCAGTACTTC. Encoded protein: CASRSGTGIAKNIQYF.